Below are 24 T cell receptor beta chains sequenced from a single sample in a study of beta chain features in type 1 diabetes. Reverse transcription of all isolated RNA meant that expressed TCRB transcripts were sequenced. Produced via immunoSEQ multiplex PCR; TCRdb's table is partial and in-frame only. The sample includes nearly 350,000 clones, 8% of them seen just once. Material for sequencing was central memory CD4+ T cells from blood. The receptors derive from a woman between 18 and 30 years old in good health.

J is TRBJ2-5 and V is TRBV9; the D gene is possibly TRBD2 (5 bases). Trimming removed 4 bases from V and 0 bases from J, with 19 bases in between. Per the germline V gene, CDR1 is SGDLS and CDR2 is YYNGEE. The CDR3 totals 17 residues. The chain's CDR3 is CASSRTGFRGYQETQYF. In DNA, the CDR3 is TGTGCCAGCAGCCGTACGGGGTTTAGAGGGTACCAAGAGACCCAGTACTTC.

The rearrangement uses TRBV9 and TRBJ2-7; D uncertain. CDR1 and CDR2 (germline): SGDLS, YYNGEE. The ends were cut back, 4 bases at V and 6 bases at J, with 8 bases in the middle. The CDR3 extends over 11 amino acids. CDR3 DNA sequence: TGTGCCAGCAGCTCGGCAGCCGAGCAGTACTTC. Its protein product is CASSSAAEQYF.

The chain has TRBV6-5 and TRBJ2-2, with TRBD1 matching over 9 bases. This CDR3 is 14 amino acids long. Trimming at V came to 5 bases and at J to 7 bases, leaving 5 bases not matched to a gene. Germline values: CDR1 MNHEY, CDR2 SVGAGI. The DNA for the CDR3 is TGTGCCAGCAGTGAACAGGGGGCAGTCGGGGAGCTGTTTTTT. Translating it yields CASSEQGAVGELFF.

The CDR3 DNA reads as TGTGCCAGCAGTTTAGCCGACAGGCCTAATCAGCCCCAGCATTTT. Amino acid sequence: CASSLADRPNQPQHF. The genes are TRBV6-6 and TRBJ1-5; perhaps TRBD1 as D (6 bases). Germline assignment: CDR1 MNHNY and CDR2 SVGAGI (reference sequence). The CDR3 extends over 15 amino acids. Trimming took 4 bases from V and 4 from J, leaving 14 bases between them.

The sample holds a few counts of this clone. J is TRBJ1-1 and V is TRBV15; D possibly corresponds to TRBD1 (5 bases). The CDR3 spans 13 residues. V lost 3 bases to trimming and J lost 7 bases, with 12 bases between them. CDR1 and CDR2 (germline): LNHNV, YYDKDF (reference sequence). The CDR3 region has the DNA TGTGCCACCAGCAGCGGGACGGGGCTTGAAGCTTTCTTT. Translating it yields CATSSGTGLEAFF.

The CDR3 loop is CASSEEGWSETQYF. CDR3 coding DNA: TGTGCCAGCAGTGAAGAGGGATGGTCGGAGACCCAGTACTTC. The V gene is TRBV2, the J gene TRBJ2-5; D gene unclear. The CDR3 has 14 amino acids. Between the trimmed V and J ends, which lost 1 base and 5 bases, there was a span of 11 bases. The germline V gene encodes CDR1 SNHLY and CDR2 FYNNEI.

This clone was observed at least ten times. This chain joins TRBV28 and TRBJ2-7, with no clear D. There are 12 residues in the CDR3. V gave up 7 bases and J gave up 3 bases, with 10 bases separating them. CDR1 is MDHEN and CDR2 is SYDVKM in the germline V gene. CDR3 loop: CASTDLHYEQYF. The CDR3 DNA is TGTGCCAGCACTGACCTACACTACGAGCAGTACTTC.

The genes are TRBV7-2 and TRBJ2-4; tentative D call: TRBD2 (5 bases). The V gene's germline CDR1 is SGHTA and CDR2 FQGNSA. Trimming removed 1 base from V and 5 bases from J, with 15 bases in between. The CDR3 consists of 16 residues. CDR3 in DNA: TGTGCCAGCAGCTTAGGTCCCAGCGCTAGCCAAAACATTCAGTACTTC. Translated, it gives CASSLGPSASQNIQYF.

This clone was found a few times. The J gene is TRBJ2-7, the V gene TRBV5-1; D may be TRBD1 (6 bases). Germline V CDR1 and CDR2: SGHRS, YFSETQ. This CDR3 comprises 14 residues. V dropped 5 bases and J dropped 0 bases, with 12 bases sitting between them. In DNA form, the CDR3 reads TGCGCCAGCAGTGCAGGGGCCCACTCCTACGAGCAGTACTTC. It is translated as CASSAGAHSYEQYF.

This clone was found a few times. The V and J genes are TRBV7-9 and TRBJ1-4; D call uncertain. Germline V gene lookup returns CDR1 SEHNR and CDR2 FQNEAQ (reference sequence). Trimming took 5 bases from V and 8 from J, leaving 15 bases between them. This CDR3 spans 14 amino acids. The CDR3 DNA reads as TGTGCCAGCAGCCGGTGGGGAGGTGACGAAAAACTGTTTTTT. Residues: CASSRWGGDEKLFF.

The sample holds many counts of this clone. One junction end disagrees with the germline gene, perhaps due to a read error. The genes are TRBV7-9 and TRBJ2-5; no reliable D call. This CDR3 comprises 13 residues. Per the germline V gene, CDR1 is SEHNR and CDR2 is FQNEAQ (reference sequence). The DNA of the CDR3 is TGTGCCAGCAGCTTAGCGATCCAGGCCCCCCCGGACTTC. As protein: CASSLAIQAPPDF.

In DNA, the CDR3 is TGTGCCAGCAGTCCCAGACGGACTAGCGGGAGGTGGGAGCTGTTTTTT. Translating gives CASSPRRTSGRWELFF. The chain employs TRBV27 and TRBJ2-2, with 14 bases lining up with TRBD2. This CDR3 contains 16 residues. Trimming at V came to 5 bases and at J to 9 bases, leaving 8 bases not matched to a gene. Germline V gene lookup returns CDR1 MNHEY and CDR2 SMNVEV (reference sequence).

The CDR3 nucleotides are TGTGCCAGCAGTGAATCAGTGTATGAGCAGTTCTTC. This translates into CASSESVYEQFF. This chain joins TRBV2 and TRBJ2-1; unclear D gene. The germline gives CDR1 SNHLY, CDR2 FYNNEI. Between the trimmed V and J ends, which lost 2 bases and 8 bases, there was a span of 7 bases. The CDR3 runs 12 residues.

A few counts support this clone. The V and J genes are TRBV6-6 and TRBJ2-5, with 9 bases that match TRBD2. This CDR3 is 16 amino acids long. V dropped 2 bases and J dropped 5; count of bases not matched to a gene: 9. Germline CDR1 MNHNY, CDR2 SVGAGI (reference sequence). CDR3 coding DNA: TGTGCCAGCAGTTACAGAGCGGGAGGCGGGGGCGAGACCCAGTACTTC. This codes for CASSYRAGGGGETQYF.

This chain connects TRBV28 to TRBJ1-2; 8 positions agree with TRBD1. J lost 5 bases, V lost 5 bases, and 13 bases had no gene match. CDR3 size: 16 residues. The V gene's germline CDR1 is MDHEN and CDR2 SYDVKM. The CDR3 region has the DNA TGTGCCAGCAGTCGTACAACCCGGGACAGGAGATATGGCTACACCTTC. Its protein is CASSRTTRDRRYGYTF.

This clone was detected ten times or more. This chain links TRBV11-2 with TRBJ2-1; TRBD1 matches at 8 bases. The germline V gene has CDR1 SGHAT and CDR2 FQNNGV. Germline trimming cut 0 bases from V and 4 bases from J; bases unmatched to any gene: 2. This CDR3 is 15 amino acids long. This CDR3 reads CASSLDRGPYNEQFF. In nucleotides, the CDR3 is TGTGCCAGCAGCTTAGACAGGGGGCCTTACAATGAGCAGTTCTTC.

The V and J genes are TRBV18 and TRBJ2-7; D gene ambiguous. The V end was cut by 2 bases, the J end by 3 bases, with 8 bases between. Germline V gene lookup returns CDR1 KGHSH and CDR2 LQKENI. This CDR3 is built from 13 residues. CDR3 protein: CASSPVRNYEQYF. In DNA form, the CDR3 reads TGTGCCAGCTCACCAGTGAGAAACTACGAGCAGTACTTC.

This clone was observed a few times. The CDR3 loop reads CASSLQDGSYEQYF. The CDR3 region has the DNA TGTGCCAGCTCACTTCAGGACGGTTCCTACGAGCAGTACTTC. V and J are TRBV18 and TRBJ2-7; D gene unclear. CDR3 length equals 14 residues. The V end was cut by 4 bases, the J end by 1 base, with 11 bases between. The germline V gene has CDR1 KGHSH and CDR2 LQKENI.

This clone occurred a few times. The chain links TRBV5-1 to TRBJ1-5; 11 bases fit TRBD1. There are 17 residues in the CDR3. Germline assignment: CDR1 SGHRS and CDR2 YFSETQ. V lost 4 bases to trimming and J lost 5 bases; unmatched junction nucleotides: 11. The CDR3 bases are TGCGCCAGCAGCCTTGGAAGCGGGACAGGGGGATATCAGCCCCAGCATTTT. It encodes CASSLGSGTGGYQPQHF.

This clone has only a few counts. V is TRBV7-9 and J is TRBJ2-3; 7 bases line up with TRBD2. Germline V lookup: CDR1 SEHNR, CDR2 FQNEAQ (reference sequence). CDR3 length equals 16 residues. The V and J ends lost 5 bases and 4 bases, in that order; junction bases with no gene match: 12. The CDR3 coding sequence is TGTGCCAGCAGCGGCACGGCGGGAGTGCGCGCAGATACGCAGTATTTT. Its translation: CASSGTAGVRADTQYF.

This clone was seen a few times. This chain connects TRBV27 to TRBJ2-3; 7 bases line up with TRBD1. The germline V gene encodes CDR1 MNHEY and CDR2 SMNVEV (reference sequence). V gave up 6 bases and J gave up 4 bases; unmatched junction bases: 4. The CDR3 has 13 amino acids. CDR3 amino acids: CASSYDRADTQYF. The DNA for the CDR3 is TGTGCCAGCAGCTATGACAGGGCAGATACGCAGTATTTT.

This clone was detected a few times. The chain has TRBV9 and TRBJ1-1, with 7 bases that match TRBD1. V lost 5 bases to trimming and J lost 5 bases; unmatched junction nucleotides: 9. Germline CDR1 and CDR2: SGDLS and YYNGEE. The CDR3 is 14 amino acids. CDR3 residues: CASRQTGRGTEAFF. The CDR3 DNA reads TGTGCCAGCAGGCAGACAGGGCGGGGGACTGAAGCTTTCTTT.

The chain employs TRBV18 and TRBJ1-2, with 8 bases fitting TRBD1. V gave up 5 bases and J gave up 9 bases; unmatched junction bases: 5. The CDR3 consists of 12 residues. CDR1 and CDR2 from the germline V gene are KGHSH and LQKENI. CDR3 in DNA: TGTGCCAGCTCATGGGACAGGAGAAGCTACACCTTC. Its translation: CASSWDRRSYTF.

This clone was picked up a small number of times. V is TRBV27 and J is TRBJ1-5; a possible D gene is TRBD1 (5 bases). Germline CDR1 is MNHEY and CDR2 is SMNVEV (reference sequence). There are 14 residues in the CDR3. V was shortened by 8 bases and J by 2 bases, with 13 bases between the two germline ends. The CDR3 protein is CASAPGWGNQPQHF. CDR3 bases: TGTGCCAGCGCCCCAGGGTGGGGCAATCAGCCCCAGCATTTT.